At least ten counts were recorded for the clone carrying this T cell receptor beta chain. This entry is derived from a study of T cells in Graves' hyperthyroidism and ophthalmopathy. The investigators amplified TCR beta CDR3 regions from RNA transcripts. Initially, a first-round RT-PCR of the TCR CDR3 employed the HTBI primer set. TCRdb re-called the multiplex PCR reads through MiXCR, storing one row per CDR3 protein. The table has approximately 300,000 distinct CDR3 sequences, approximately 18% seen once. Uncontrolled infection, other autoimmune disease, pregnancy or lactation disqualified patients from enrolment. Based on clinical symptoms, serum thyroxine and TRAb, thyroid ultrasound and orbital computed tomography, diagnoses were reached. The sequence was obtained from a man aged 50 to 60 with Graves' ophthalmopathy. Sequencing used blood.

CDR3 residues: CASSLAGVNEQFF. CDR3 coding DNA: TGTGCCAGCAGTTTAGCGGGAGTCAATGAGCAGTTCTTC. The chain combines TRBV12-3 or TRBV12-4 with TRBJ2-1, with a tentative D call TRBD2 (5 bases). The CDR3 consists of 13 residues. The germline V and J ends were trimmed by 0 bases and 6 bases, with 6 bases remaining between them.